The T cell receptor (beta chain) under discussion was sequenced for a study of blood T cells in healthy people across ages. In the study overall: For every two T cells, template switching captured about one barcoded beta molecule. General study findings and limits: Donor CMV status was unknown, possibly confounding expanded clonotype changes. A strong correlation was found between TCR beta diversity and the percentage of naive T cells.

Concerning this clonotype: The antigen is not known.

The use of a sample-barcoded 5' primer and a J-beta primer mix characterized a second PCR of roughly 6 to 12 cycles. TCRdb used MiXCR to reprocess the 5' RACE reads, holding one entry per CDR3 protein. The data show 800,000 to 1,000,000 distinct CDR3 sequences, with roughly 48% seen just once and about an eighth held by the top ten. Germline CDR1 is LGHNA and CDR2 is YNFKEQ. Trimming stripped 0 bases from V and 10 bases from J, with 6 bases between. CDR3 size: 12 residues. The sample providers were healthy Caucasian people from Russia, aged roughly 6 to 95. The chain couples TRBV4-2 to TRBJ2-2; no clear D gene. The sequencing sample was made of blood. This receptor was obtained from a man aged 30 to 39 in good health. The CDR3 reads CASSQDFEELFF. As DNA, the CDR3 is TGTGCCAGCAGCCAAGATTTCGAGGAGCTGTTTTTT.